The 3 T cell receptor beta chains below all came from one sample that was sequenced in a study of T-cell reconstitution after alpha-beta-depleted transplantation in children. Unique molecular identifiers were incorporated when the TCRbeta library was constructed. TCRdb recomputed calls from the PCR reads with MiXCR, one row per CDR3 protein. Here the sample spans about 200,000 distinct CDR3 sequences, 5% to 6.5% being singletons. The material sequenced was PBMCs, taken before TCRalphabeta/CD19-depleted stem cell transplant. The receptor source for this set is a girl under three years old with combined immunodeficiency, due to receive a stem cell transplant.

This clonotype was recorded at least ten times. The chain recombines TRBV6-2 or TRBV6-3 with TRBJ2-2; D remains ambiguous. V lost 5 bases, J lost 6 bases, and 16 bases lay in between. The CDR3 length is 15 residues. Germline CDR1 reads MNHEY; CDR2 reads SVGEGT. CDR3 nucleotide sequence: TGTGCCAGCAGTGGAACTTTTGATTTCCCCGGGGAGCTGTTTTTT. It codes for CASSGTFDFPGELFF.

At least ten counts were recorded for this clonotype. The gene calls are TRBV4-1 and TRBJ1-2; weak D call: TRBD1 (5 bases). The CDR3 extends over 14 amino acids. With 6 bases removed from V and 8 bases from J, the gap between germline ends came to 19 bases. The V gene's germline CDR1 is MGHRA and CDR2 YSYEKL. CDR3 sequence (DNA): TGCGCCAGCAGGGAAACGGGGCGGGCGGGCGGCTACACCTTC. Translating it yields CASRETGRAGGYTF.

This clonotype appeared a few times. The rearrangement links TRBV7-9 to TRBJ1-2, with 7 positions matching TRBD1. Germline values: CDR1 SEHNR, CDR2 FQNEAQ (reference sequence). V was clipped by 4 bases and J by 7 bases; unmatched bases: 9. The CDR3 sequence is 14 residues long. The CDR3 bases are TGTGCCAGCAGCTGGTCAGGGGGGGCGAGTGGCTACACCTTC. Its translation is CASSWSGGASGYTF. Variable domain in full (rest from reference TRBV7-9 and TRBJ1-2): DTGVSQNPRHKITKRGQNVTFRCDPISEHNRLYWYRQTLGQGPEFLTYFQNEAQLEKSRLLSDRFSAERPKGSFSTLEIQRTEQGDSAMYLCASSWSGGASGYTFGSGTRLTVV.